The T cell receptor beta chain under discussion was sequenced for a study of T cell repertoires in cytomegalovirus infection. Looking at the study overall: Public signatures in TCR beta pointed to CMV infection and matching HLA type.

From germline, CDR1 is MNHEY and CDR2 SVGAGI. Deletions cut 2 bases from V and 1 base from J, with 6 bases between. The CDR3 is 13 amino acids. Worth noting for this clonotype: Its target is not known.

TCRdb passed the reads through MiXCR, listing each CDR3 protein once. This table has roughly 230,000 distinct CDR3 sequences, about a sixth appearing once. Study-wide results and caveats: Ex vivo responses were dominated by HLA-C-restricted CMV-specific TCR beta clonotypes. Carriers of CMV and the relevant HLA type were discriminated by public TCR beta frequency.

The sequence derives from a human donor in good health (CMV status not recorded). Some clones in this sample may be carry-over from other donors' samples. Sequenced: CD8+ T cells from PBMCs. V usage is TRBV6-5 and J usage is TRBJ2-7; D remains ambiguous. The CDR3 loop reads CASSYQDSYEQYF. DNA of the CDR3: TGTGCCAGCAGTTACCAGGATTCCTACGAGCAGTACTTC.